This T cell receptor (beta chain) was recovered during a study of blood T cell repertoires in COVID-19. Generated by immunoSEQ multiplex PCR, the TCRdb table keeps only in-frame clones and is missing some. The repertoire holds some 100,000 clones, with roughly 87% as singletons. The sequence came from a human donor in a cohort sampled during active COVID-19. Material: peripheral blood.

CDR3 coding DNA: TGTGCCAGCAGTGAACCCTACTTCCGTCGGACAGGGGGTAACACCGGGGAGCTGTTTTTT. It translates to CASSEPYFRRTGGNTGELFF. This rearrangement joins TRBV2 to TRBJ2-2, with TRBD1 identical over 10 bases. Germline-derived CDR1 and CDR2 are SNHLY and FYNNEI. V shed 2 bases and J 2 bases; nucleotides not matched to a gene: 14. The CDR3 extends over 20 amino acids.